This note documents a single TCR beta chain sequence. The antigen is undetermined. This sample is drawn from a study of post-analysis software for immune sequencing data. As for the study in general: Relapsing-remitting, secondary progressive and progressive-relapsing courses of multiple sclerosis were included.

Study-level results: Patients used a few TRBV segments, including TRBV5-6, TRBV5-1 and TRBV20-1, more often than controls.

Unique molecular identifiers were present in the TCR beta cDNA libraries. TCRdb used MiXCR to reprocess the PCR reads, holding one entry per CDR3 protein. The table has about 540,000 distinct CDR3 sequences, around a third seen once; the top ten hold 4.5% to 7.5%. The germline V and J ends were trimmed by 2 bases and 4 bases, with 10 bases remaining between them. CDR3 length: 14 residues. In germline, CDR1 is SGHRS, CDR2 YFSETQ. This chain uses TRBV5-1 with TRBJ1-5, with a weak D call TRBD1 (6 bases). This TCR was sampled from a girl aged 2 to 17 with multiple sclerosis. The sequenced sample consisted of blood. The CDR3 sequence is CASSFRGGNQPQHF. CDR3 nucleotide sequence: TGCGCCAGCAGCTTCAGGGGAGGGAATCAGCCCCAGCATTTT.